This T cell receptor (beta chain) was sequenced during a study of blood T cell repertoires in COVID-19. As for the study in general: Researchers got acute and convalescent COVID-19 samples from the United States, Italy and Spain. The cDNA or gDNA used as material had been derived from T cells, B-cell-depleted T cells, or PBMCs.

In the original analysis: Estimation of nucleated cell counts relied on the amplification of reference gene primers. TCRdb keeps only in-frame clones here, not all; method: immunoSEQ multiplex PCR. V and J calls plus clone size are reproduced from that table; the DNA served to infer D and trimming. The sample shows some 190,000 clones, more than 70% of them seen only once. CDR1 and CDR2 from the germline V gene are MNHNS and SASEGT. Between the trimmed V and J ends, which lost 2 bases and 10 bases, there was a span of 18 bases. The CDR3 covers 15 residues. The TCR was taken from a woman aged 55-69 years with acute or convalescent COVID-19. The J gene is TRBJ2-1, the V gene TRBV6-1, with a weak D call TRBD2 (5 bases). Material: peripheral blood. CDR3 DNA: TGTGCCAGCAGTGAACCGGGCATCGGGAAGTCGGAGCAGTTCTTC. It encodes CASSEPGIGKSEQFF.